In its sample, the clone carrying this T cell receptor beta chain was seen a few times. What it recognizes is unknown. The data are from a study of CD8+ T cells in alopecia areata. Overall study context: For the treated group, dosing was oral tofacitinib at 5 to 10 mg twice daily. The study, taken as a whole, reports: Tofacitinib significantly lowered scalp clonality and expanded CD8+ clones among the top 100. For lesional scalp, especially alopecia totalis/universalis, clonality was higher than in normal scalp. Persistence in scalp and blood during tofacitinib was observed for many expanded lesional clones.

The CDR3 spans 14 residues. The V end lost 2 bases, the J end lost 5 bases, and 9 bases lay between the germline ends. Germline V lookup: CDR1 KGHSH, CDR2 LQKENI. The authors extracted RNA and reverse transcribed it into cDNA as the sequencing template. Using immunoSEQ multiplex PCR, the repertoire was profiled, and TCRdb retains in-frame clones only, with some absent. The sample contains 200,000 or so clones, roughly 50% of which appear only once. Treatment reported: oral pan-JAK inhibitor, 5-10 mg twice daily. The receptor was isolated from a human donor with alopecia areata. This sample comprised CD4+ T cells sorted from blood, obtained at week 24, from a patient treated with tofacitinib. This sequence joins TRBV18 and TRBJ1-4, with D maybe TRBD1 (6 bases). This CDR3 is CASSPWTENEKLFF. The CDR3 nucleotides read TGTGCCAGCTCACCATGGACAGAGAATGAAAAACTGTTTTTT.